A single T cell receptor beta chain is shown here with its context. Using immunoSEQ multiplex PCR, the repertoire was profiled, and TCRdb retains in-frame clones only, with some absent. The sample has 260,000 or so clones; roughly 87% are singletons. This CDR3 comprises 20 residues. J was trimmed by 0 bases and V by 7 bases; bases with no gene match: 21. Germline loops: CDR1 LNHDA, CDR2 SQIVND (reference sequence). This specimen belongs to a study of control samples from healthy donors and cancer patients. Sequencing used PBMCs. The source of this sequence is an older woman with lung cancer. The chain uses TRBV19 and TRBJ2-4; 7 bases map to TRBD1. CDR3 sequence: CASTPPWGQGEPVAKNIQYF. The CDR3 nucleotides are TGTGCCAGTACCCCCCCATGGGGGCAGGGGGAACCAGTAGCCAAAAACATTCAGTACTTC.